One and the same sample provided the 10 T cell receptor beta chains below, sequenced in a study of T-cell memory formation after mild COVID-19. TCRdb reprocessed the 5' RACE reads via MiXCR and lists one record per CDR3 protein. This table holds more than 250,000 distinct CDR3 sequences, around 15% found once. Source material: PBMCs or a T cell subset sorted from them (not recorded which). These receptors originate from a man between 18 and 29 years old who had mild COVID-19 (a few samples of this study predate the infection). Cell type and time point are not known.

This clonotype was seen a handful of times. The chain couples TRBV12-3 or TRBV12-4 to TRBJ2-5; 9 bases are a match to TRBD1. The CDR3 is 16 amino acids. Germline trimming cut 4 bases from V and 5 bases from J; bases unmatched to any gene: 11. CDR3 amino acids: CASSSPGQGVGETQYF. The DNA for the CDR3 is TGTGCCAGCAGTTCGCCGGGACAGGGCGTGGGGGAGACCCAGTACTTC.

This clonotype came up a few times. The chain recombines TRBV6-6 with TRBJ2-3; the match to TRBD2 covers 9 bases. The junction had 6 bases not matched to a gene; V was cut back by 8 bases and J by 6 bases. This CDR3 is 13 amino acids long. In germline, CDR1 is MNHNY, CDR2 SVGAGI (reference sequence). The CDR3 DNA is TGTGCCAGCGGGACTAGCCATACCGATACGCAGTATTTT. It codes for CASGTSHTDTQYF.

The sample holds a few counts of this clonotype. CDR3 region: CASSRGQADNEQFF. In DNA, the CDR3 is TGTGCCAGCAGCCGCGGACAGGCAGACAATGAGCAGTTCTTC. V usage is TRBV7-9 and J usage is TRBJ2-1; 7 bases fit TRBD1. After removal of 5 bases from V and 5 bases from J, the junction contained 6 bases not matched to a gene. Germline lookup yields CDR1 SEHNR and CDR2 FQNEAQ (reference sequence). This CDR3 is built from 14 residues. Complete variable domain (other parts from reference TRBV7-9 and TRBJ2-1): DTGVSQNPRHKITKRGQNVTFRCDPISEHNRLYWYRQTLGQGPEFLTYFQNEAQLEKSRLLSDRFSAERPKGSFSTLEIQRTEQGDSAMYLCASSRGQADNEQFFGPGTRLTVL.

This clonotype has a handful of counts. The chain uses TRBV18 and TRBJ2-6; tentatively, D is TRBD2 (5 bases). Germline CDR1 is KGHSH and CDR2 is LQKENI. Trimming took off 8 bases at V and 2 bases at J, with 13 bases between the two ends. CDR3 length: 15 amino acids. The CDR3 DNA sequence: TGTGCCAGCCCTCCTGAGGGAGCTGGGGCCAACGTCCTGACTTTC. The encoded protein is CASPPEGAGANVLTF.

The chain carries TRBV5-1 and TRBJ2-1, with TRBD1 matching 8 bases. With 4 bases clipped from V and 5 bases from J, the junction kept 8 bases outside the gene matches. Germline V gives CDR1 SGHRS, CDR2 YFSETQ. This CDR3 has 15 residues. CDR3 nucleotides: TGCGCCAGCAGCGTCGACAGGGGATTACACAATGAGCAGTTCTTC. Translating gives CASSVDRGLHNEQFF.

V gene TRBV9 combines with J gene TRBJ1-1; a weak D match, TRBD1 (5 bases). Germline loops: CDR1 SGDLS, CDR2 YYNGEE. V lost 3 bases and J 2 bases, leaving 17 bases between the germline ends. This CDR3 is built from 16 residues. CDR3: CASSEDPGTGNTEAFF. CDR3 nucleotides: TGTGCCAGCAGCGAGGATCCCGGGACGGGAAACACTGAAGCTTTCTTT.

The chain links TRBV12-3 or TRBV12-4 to TRBJ2-3; D is unclear. The germline V and J ends were trimmed by 6 bases and 0 bases, with 13 bases remaining between them. The CDR3 has 15 amino acids. CDR3 sequence: CASRDLLTSTDTQYF. As DNA, the CDR3 is TGTGCCAGCAGGGATCTTCTAACTAGCACAGATACGCAGTATTTT.

This clonotype appeared a few times. The chain uses TRBV6-5 and TRBJ2-5; D remains unclear. CDR1 MNHEY and CDR2 SVGAGI come from the germline V gene. With 4 bases removed from V and 5 bases from J, the gap between germline ends came to 17 bases. The CDR3 is 15 residues long. In DNA, the CDR3 is TGTGCCAGCAGTTCCGCCCCCTTTGGGCCGGAGACCCAGTACTTC. This codes for CASSSAPFGPETQYF.

This clonotype was seen a handful of times. This sequence joins TRBV29-1 and TRBJ1-1; D gene ambiguous. The V gene's germline CDR1 is SQVTM and CDR2 ANQGSEA. CDR3 size: 11 residues. With 7 bases removed from V and 9 bases from J, the gap between germline ends came to 15 bases. In nucleotides, the CDR3 is TGCAGCGCCCCGGTGGGGAACCAAGCTTTCTTT. Its protein product is CSAPVGNQAFF.

This clonotype has a handful of counts. V usage is TRBV5-5 and J usage is TRBJ2-4; 7 bases fit TRBD1. This CDR3 has 14 residues. Trimming at V came to 4 bases and at J to 7 bases, leaving 8 bases not matched to a gene. Germline V gene data show CDR1 as SGHKS and CDR2 as YYEKEE (reference sequence). This CDR3 reads CASSRRQGPNIQYF. The CDR3 bases are TGTGCCAGCAGCCGACGACAGGGTCCGAACATTCAGTACTTC.